Below are 3 T cell receptor beta chains sequenced from a single sample in a study of TIL therapy for anti-PD-1-resistant metastatic lung cancer. Time point meaning: pre-treatment sample, taken before nivolumab and TIL therapy. The immunoSEQ assay was v3. Produced via immunoSEQ multiplex PCR; TCRdb's table is partial and in-frame only. The table has 50,000 or so clones, roughly 78% seen once. The material sequenced was blood, taken at baseline. These TCRs come from a woman between 30 and 80 years old with non-small cell lung cancer.

This sequence joins TRBV9 and TRBJ2-3; a weak D match, TRBD2 (7 bases). Germline V gene lookup returns CDR1 SGDLS and CDR2 YYNGEE. V lost 0 bases, J lost 0 bases, and 11 bases lay in between. The CDR3 loop spans 16 amino acids. The CDR3: CASSVAAGASTDTQYF. The CDR3 coding sequence is TGTGCCAGCAGCGTAGCCGCGGGGGCTAGCACAGATACGCAGTATTTT.

The DNA for the CDR3 is TGTGCCATCTCCCCCACTAGCGACTACACAGATACGCAGTATTTT. This translates into CAISPTSDYTDTQYF. J is TRBJ2-3 and V is TRBV10-3; TRBD2 matches at 7 bases. The CDR3 spans 15 residues. Trimming took 8 bases from V and 2 from J; bases not matched to a gene: 10. Germline CDR1 and CDR2: ENHRY and SYGVKD.

The chain joins TRBV4-3 to TRBJ1-6, with D perhaps TRBD1 (6 bases). Germline loops: CDR1 LGHNA, CDR2 YSLEER. V was pared by 3 bases and J by 7 bases, with 22 bases between. CDR3 length equals 18 residues. In DNA, the CDR3 is TGCGCCAGCAGCCAGGATTGGGGGGGGGCGCTGGGCAATTCACCCCTCCACTTT. This sequence encodes CASSQDWGGALGNSPLHF.